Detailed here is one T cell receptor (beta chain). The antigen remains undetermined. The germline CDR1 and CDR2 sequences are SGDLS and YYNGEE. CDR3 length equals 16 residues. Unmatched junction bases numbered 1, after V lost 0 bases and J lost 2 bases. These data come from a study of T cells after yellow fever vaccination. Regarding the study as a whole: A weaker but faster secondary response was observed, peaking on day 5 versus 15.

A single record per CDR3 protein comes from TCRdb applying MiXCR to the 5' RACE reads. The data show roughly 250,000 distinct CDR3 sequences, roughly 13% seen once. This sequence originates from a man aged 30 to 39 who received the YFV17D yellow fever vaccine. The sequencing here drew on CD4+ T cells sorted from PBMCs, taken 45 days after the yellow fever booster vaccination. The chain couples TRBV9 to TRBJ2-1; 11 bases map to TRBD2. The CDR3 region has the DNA TGTGCCAGCAGCGTAGGGACTAGCGGGCCCTACAATGAGCAGTTCTTC. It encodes CASSVGTSGPYNEQFF.